Each of the 21 T cell receptor beta chains below was sequenced from the same sample in a study of T cells in Graves' hyperthyroidism and ophthalmopathy. It was RNA transcripts that yielded the amplified TCR beta CDR3 regions. First-round RT-PCR of the TCR CDR3 relied on the HTBI primer set. TCRdb redid the calling of the multiplex PCR reads with MiXCR, one entry per CDR3 protein. This sample yields 550,000 to 800,000 distinct CDR3 sequences, of which 15% to 20% are seen a single time; over 7.5% belongs to the top ten. Input material: blood. Receptors were obtained from a man between 18 and 29 years old with Graves' hyperthyroidism.

The sample holds many counts of this clonotype. This chain links TRBV12-3 or TRBV12-4 with TRBJ2-7; D may be TRBD2 (5 bases). CDR3 length equals 14 residues. V was clipped by 2 bases and J by 5 bases, with 13 bases between them. The CDR3 sequence is CASSLSAGRDEQYF. DNA for the CDR3: TGTGCCAGCAGTTTATCGGCGGGTAGGGACGAGCAGTACTTC.

This clonotype was observed many times. In DNA, the CDR3 is TGTGCCAGCAGTAGGGACCCGAGGGTGGGAGATACGCAGTATTTT. Protein product: CASSRDPRVGDTQYF. The chain links TRBV28 to TRBJ2-3; D is perhaps TRBD1 or TRBD2 (5 bases each). Germline V gene lookup returns CDR1 MDHEN and CDR2 SYDVKM. V was cut by 5 bases and J by 5 bases, with 17 bases left in between. The CDR3 runs to 15 residues.

This clonotype appeared many times. The chain has TRBV28 and TRBJ2-5, with 8 bases aligning to TRBD2. Germline assignment: CDR1 MDHEN and CDR2 SYDVKM. The CDR3 has 12 amino acids. Trimming removed 3 bases from V and 13 bases from J; junction bases left unmatched: 7. The CDR3 reads CASSFPGTRLYF. The CDR3 DNA is TGTGCCAGCAGTTTCCCCGGGACTAGACTGTACTTC.

This clonotype came up many times. This rearrangement joins TRBV30 to TRBJ2-5; D is ambiguous. V lost 5 bases to trimming and J lost 2 bases, with 9 bases between them. This CDR3 has 12 amino acids. Germline V gene data show CDR1 as GTSNPN and CDR2 as SVGIG (reference sequence). The CDR3: CAWSSDQETQYF. As DNA, the CDR3 is TGTGCCTGGTCAAGCGATCAAGAGACCCAGTACTTC.

CDR3 residues: CASSELAGGSNEQFF. CDR3 DNA sequence: TGCGCCAGCAGTGAGCTAGCGGGAGGCTCCAATGAGCAGTTCTTC. The chain combines TRBV10-2 with TRBJ2-1, with 11 bases aligning to TRBD2. This CDR3 is 15 amino acids long. CDR1 is WSHSY and CDR2 is SAAADI in the germline V gene. V shed 2 bases, J shed 6 bases, and the junction held 3 bases outside the gene matches.

In its sample, this clonotype was seen a few times. The chain uses TRBV7-2 and TRBJ2-3; D tentatively reads TRBD1 or TRBD2 (5 bases each). The CDR3 contains 12 residues. V shed 10 bases and J shed 1 base, with 9 bases lying between them. Germline values: CDR1 SGHTA, CDR2 FQGNSA. The CDR3 DNA reads TGTGCCAACGGGGCGCGCACAGATACGCAGTATTTT. Its protein product is CANGARTDTQYF.

This clonotype was counted between two and nine times. This chain connects TRBV4-2 to TRBJ1-2; no reliable D call. CDR1 and CDR2 (germline): LGHNA, YNFKEQ. Trimming removed 0 bases from V and 4 bases from J, with 12 bases in between. The CDR3 is 15 residues long. The DNA for the CDR3 is TGTGCCAGCAGCCAAGACCCGCAGACTGCCTATGGCTACACCTTC. Translated: CASSQDPQTAYGYTF.

This clonotype was seen once. This chain joins TRBV19 and TRBJ2-7, with D unresolved. Germline CDR1 and CDR2: LNHDA and SQIVND (reference sequence). Trimming shortened V by 3 bases and J by 5 bases, and 11 bases separated the two germline ends. The CDR3 runs to 13 residues. CDR3 sequence (DNA): TGTGCCAGTAGTATCATAGGATCAGACGAGCAGTACTTC. Protein product: CASSIIGSDEQYF.

The chain combines TRBV2 with TRBJ1-1; D possibly corresponds to TRBD1 (5 bases). CDR1 is SNHLY, CDR2 FYNNEI, per germline. V lost 6 bases and J 0 bases, leaving 14 bases between the germline ends. The CDR3 is 15 amino acids. CDR3 region: CASRERDGLNTEAFF. In nucleotides, the CDR3 is TGTGCCAGCAGAGAAAGGGACGGTTTGAACACTGAAGCTTTCTTT.

This clonotype turned up a few times. The chain links TRBV15 to TRBJ2-2, with D uncertain. There are 12 residues in the CDR3. Trimming cost V 3 bases and J 7 bases, with 6 bases left between them. CDR1 and CDR2 from the germline V gene are LNHNV and YYDKDF (reference sequence). CDR3 loop: CATSRVNGELFF. The CDR3 DNA reads as TGTGCCACCAGCAGGGTTAACGGGGAGCTGTTTTTT.

In this sample, this clonotype turned up many times. V usage is TRBV28 and J usage is TRBJ1-2, with D unclear. There are 15 residues in the CDR3. V lost 4 bases, J lost 4 bases, and 16 bases lay in between. Germline V gives CDR1 MDHEN, CDR2 SYDVKM. The CDR3 coding sequence is TGTGCCAGCAGTTCGCCGGGGTCTCTAAGCTATGGCTACACCTTC. It translates to CASSSPGSLSYGYTF.

This clonotype was found many times. V usage is TRBV3-1 and J usage is TRBJ2-7, with D hard to call. CDR3 length: 12 residues. Trimming stripped 1 base from V and 7 bases from J, with 8 bases between. Germline V gene sequence: CDR1 LGHDT, CDR2 YNNKEL (reference sequence). CDR3 bases: TGTGCCAGCAGCCAAGTTAGTAGGGAGCAGTACTTC. This translates into CASSQVSREQYF.

This clonotype occurred a few times. J is TRBJ2-1 and V is TRBV5-4; the D gene is possibly TRBD2 (5 bases). The CDR3 is 13 residues long. Germline CDR1 reads SGHNT; CDR2 reads YYREEE (reference sequence). V lost 4 bases and J 5 bases, leaving 10 bases between the germline ends. The DNA of the CDR3 is TGTGCCAGCAGCCGAGACTACCACAATGAGCAGTTCTTC. Its translation is CASSRDYHNEQFF.

This clonotype was found a few times. The J gene is TRBJ1-1, the V gene TRBV3-1; D remains unclear. The germline V and J ends were trimmed by 1 base and 4 bases, with 10 bases remaining between them. Germline assignment: CDR1 LGHDT and CDR2 YNNKEL (reference sequence). CDR3 length: 14 residues. CDR3 in DNA: TGTGCCAGCAGCCAAGGGCGGTCGCGCACTGAAGCTTTCTTT. It codes for CASSQGRSRTEAFF.

This clonotype was observed a few times. This sequence joins TRBV7-9 and TRBJ2-2; 8 bases map to TRBD1. The CDR3 extends over 13 amino acids. Germline loops: CDR1 SEHNR, CDR2 FQNEAQ (reference sequence). Germline trimming cut 5 bases from V and 4 bases from J; bases unmatched to any gene: 0. CDR3 amino acids: CASSTGGTGELFF. CDR3 bases: TGTGCCAGCAGCACAGGGGGCACCGGGGAGCTGTTTTTT.

V is TRBV6-6 and J is TRBJ2-1; D gene uncertain. V dropped 2 bases and J dropped 3 bases, with 11 bases sitting between them. The germline V gene encodes CDR1 MNHNY and CDR2 SVGAGI (reference sequence). The CDR3 loop spans 15 amino acids. The CDR3: CASSYTVEVYNEQFF. DNA of the CDR3: TGTGCCAGCAGTTACACAGTTGAGGTCTACAATGAGCAGTTCTTC.

The table lists this clonotype with a few counts. The chain links TRBV9 to TRBJ1-3, with D possibly TRBD1 on 6 matching bases. There are 14 residues in the CDR3. CDR1 SGDLS and CDR2 YYNGEE come from the germline V gene. Trimming removed 3 bases at V and 2 bases at J, with 9 bases between. The CDR3 DNA sequence: TGTGCCAGCAGCGGCGGACAGACTGGAAACACCATATATTTT. This gives the protein CASSGGQTGNTIYF.

This clonotype was counted at least ten times. This chain links TRBV29-1 with TRBJ2-3; 7 nucleotides line up with TRBD1. The ends lost 2 bases at V and 3 bases at J; junction bases unmatched: 5. The length of the CDR3 is 14 residues. Germline V CDR1 and CDR2: SQVTM, ANQGSEA. As DNA, the CDR3 is TGCAGCGTTGAAAGGGGGCAAGGTACAGATACGCAGTATTTT. This codes for CSVERGQGTDTQYF.

The chain joins TRBV12-3 or TRBV12-4 to TRBJ1-1; D call uncertain. V was trimmed by 5 bases and J by 1 base, leaving 11 bases between them. CDR3 length equals 14 residues. CDR3 bases: TGTGCCAGCAGTCCGTGGGCAAAGAACACTGAAGCTTTCTTT. Its protein product is CASSPWAKNTEAFF.

The sample holds a few counts of this clonotype. CDR3 sequence (DNA): TGCGCCAGCAGCTTGGGGGACAGGGAGGTGGAGCAGTTCTTC. It yields the protein CASSLGDREVEQFF. This chain joins TRBV5-1 and TRBJ2-1; TRBD1 matches at 9 bases. Germline V CDR1 and CDR2: SGHRS, YFSETQ. The CDR3 contains 14 residues. Germline trimming cut 0 bases from V and 10 bases from J; bases unmatched to any gene: 5.

V usage is TRBV5-1 and J usage is TRBJ2-1; weak D call: TRBD2 (5 bases). Trimming cost V 0 bases and J 4 bases, with 11 bases left between them. The CDR3 totals 15 residues. Germline CDR1 and CDR2: SGHRS and YFSETQ. The CDR3 nucleotides read TGCGCCAGCAGCTTGGACGTCACGGGATACAATGAGCAGTTCTTC. This encodes CASSLDVTGYNEQFF.